A single sample is the source of the 29 T cell receptor beta chains below, sequenced in a study of persistence of HIV-infected CD4 T cells. Anti-CD3/anti-CD28 beads served as a nonspecific positive control stimulus. Sorting of responding CD4+ T cells relied on upregulated CD40 ligand together with CD69. This was the immunoSEQ version 4 assay in survey mode. Here immunoSEQ multiplex PCR was the method, and the copy in TCRdb shows in-frame clones only, minus some. Here the sample spans 35,000 to 50,000 clones, approximately 93% being singletons. Their antigen targets remain unknown. The material was CD4+ T cells sorted from PBMCs after roughly 17-hour stimulation, obtained from a patient who received antiretroviral therapy. The receptors were gathered from an adult man with HIV who was CMV-seropositive.

The chain is built from TRBV14 and TRBJ2-7; 12 nucleotides align to TRBD1. The germline V gene encodes CDR1 SGHDN and CDR2 FVKESK. The CDR3 totals 15 residues. V shed 6 bases and J 2 bases; nucleotides not matched to a gene: 5. Here the CDR3 reads CASSSGTGGPYEQYF. The CDR3 region has the DNA TGTGCCAGCAGTTCCGGGACAGGGGGCCCCTACGAGCAGTACTTC.

The V gene is TRBV6-5, the J gene TRBJ1-6; D might be TRBD1 (5 bases). Germline V gives CDR1 MNHEY, CDR2 SVGAGI. This CDR3 spans 15 amino acids. Between the trimmed V and J ends, which lost 6 bases and 6 bases, there was a span of 15 bases. CDR3 coding DNA: TGTGCCAGCAGGTTGGTTACAGGATCTAATTCACCCCTCCACTTT. Encoded protein: CASRLVTGSNSPLHF.

The chain combines TRBV7-2 with TRBJ2-7, with a weak D call TRBD1 (5 bases). V was pared by 5 bases and J by 6 bases, with 17 bases between. Germline-derived CDR1 and CDR2 are SGHTA and FQGNSA. The CDR3 totals 14 residues. This chain's CDR3 is CASSAPPRVPEQYF. As DNA, the CDR3 is TGTGCCAGCAGCGCCCCCCCCAGGGTCCCCGAGCAGTACTTC.

The chain carries TRBV20-1 and TRBJ2-7; perhaps TRBD2 as D (5 bases). V was trimmed by 3 bases and J by 5 bases, leaving 17 bases between them. Germline assignment: CDR1 DFQATT and CDR2 SNEGSKA (reference sequence). This CDR3 contains 14 residues. CDR3 sequence (DNA): TGCAGTGCTAGTTTACGGGGTAAAGTCAACGAGCAGTACTTC. Translation gives CSASLRGKVNEQYF.

The chain links TRBV19 to TRBJ2-5; the D gene is possibly TRBD2 (6 bases). V lost 3 bases, J lost 1 base, and 9 bases lay in between. Germline loops: CDR1 LNHDA, CDR2 SQIVND (reference sequence). The CDR3 has 14 amino acids. The CDR3 loop is CASSIWGVQETQYF. CDR3 DNA: TGTGCCAGTAGTATCTGGGGGGTCCAAGAGACCCAGTACTTC.

The chain has TRBV18 and TRBJ1-1; D is ambiguous. Germline CDR1 is KGHSH and CDR2 is LQKENI. CDR3 length: 14 residues. Trimming removed 1 base from V and 1 base from J, with 7 bases in between. Here the CDR3 reads CASSPQDQNTEAFF. The CDR3 DNA reads as TGTGCCAGCTCACCACAGGACCAGAACACTGAAGCTTTCTTT.

The chain couples TRBV5-1 to TRBJ2-7; 7 positions agree with TRBD1. Germline trimming cut 3 bases from V and 6 bases from J; bases unmatched to any gene: 9. This CDR3 region has 14 residues. Germline CDR1 and CDR2: SGHRS and YFSETQ. Here the CDR3 reads CASSSRQGEVEQYF. Written as DNA, the CDR3 is TGCGCCAGCAGCTCGAGACAGGGTGAGGTCGAGCAGTACTTC.

The chain uses TRBV2 and TRBJ2-3; tentative D call: TRBD2 (5 bases). Per the germline V gene, CDR1 is SNHLY and CDR2 is FYNNEI. V was trimmed by 7 bases and J by 2 bases, leaving 13 bases between them. The CDR3 is 14 residues long. CDR3 nucleotides: TGTGCCAGCAAGGTTACGGGAAACACAGATACGCAGTATTTT. It codes for CASKVTGNTDTQYF.

This clone was picked up one time. J is TRBJ1-2 and V is TRBV3-1 (or the pseudogene TRBV3-2), with D maybe TRBD1 (6 bases). Trimming cost V 1 base and J 1 base, with 7 bases left between them. CDR3 length: 14 residues. Germline V gives CDR1 LGHDT, CDR2 YNNKEL (reference sequence). The CDR3 region is CASSQGTVNYGYTF. CDR3 DNA: TGTGCCAGCAGCCAAGGGACAGTTAACTATGGCTACACCTTC.

The gene calls are TRBV6-5 and TRBJ1-1; D unresolved. There are 11 residues in the CDR3. Between the trimmed V and J ends, which lost 7 bases and 7 bases, there was a span of 10 bases. Per germline, CDR1 MNHEY and CDR2 SVGAGI. The CDR3 is CASIPRDEAFF. The DNA of the CDR3 is TGTGCCAGCATCCCTAGGGATGAAGCTTTCTTT.

This chain uses TRBV28 with TRBJ1-4; D remains unclear. The germline gives CDR1 MDHEN, CDR2 SYDVKM. The CDR3 has 14 amino acids. Trimming pared 5 bases from V and 5 bases from J, leaving 12 bases between. The CDR3, as DNA: TGTGCCAGCAGTCCCCACGAGCCCAATGAAAAACTGTTTTTT. Protein sequence: CASSPHEPNEKLFF.

The chain recombines TRBV6-4 with TRBJ2-3; possibly TRBD2 for D (5 bases). Trimming took 2 bases from V and 2 from J, leaving 20 bases between them. This CDR3 is 18 amino acids long. Germline CDR1 MRHNA, CDR2 SNTAGT. The CDR3 loop is CASSDRSPDGKATDTQYF. CDR3 DNA: TGTGCCAGCAGTGACCGGTCCCCCGACGGGAAGGCCACAGATACGCAGTATTTT.

A single count supports this clone. The J gene is TRBJ2-3, the V gene TRBV5-4, with a tentative D call TRBD1 (7 bases). Trimming removed 3 bases at V and 8 bases at J, with 16 bases between. Germline V gene sequence: CDR1 SGHNT, CDR2 YYREEE (reference sequence). This CDR3 has 14 residues. The CDR3 sequence: CASSSRQGGGTQYF. The CDR3 nucleotides are TGTGCCAGCAGCTCCCGTCAGGGGGGTGGTACGCAGTATTTT.

This sequence joins TRBV16 and TRBJ2-3, with a tentative D call TRBD2 (5 bases). Trimming stripped 8 bases from V and 0 bases from J, with 12 bases between. Germline V gene data show CDR1 as KGHSY and CDR2 as FQNENV. CDR3 length: 14 residues. The CDR3 here is CASARGTSTDTQYF. As DNA, the CDR3 is TGTGCCAGCGCCCGGGGAACTAGCACAGATACGCAGTATTTT.

The rearrangement links TRBV12-1 to TRBJ1-5. TRBV12-1 is annotated as a pseudogene. There are 16 residues in the CDR3. The CDR3 loop reads CASSFEGEPVNQPQHF. For the CDR3, the DNA is TGTGCCAGCAGCTTTGAAGGTGAGCCTGTGAATCAGCCCCAGCATTTT.

CDR3 nucleotide sequence: TGTGCCAGCAGCTTCGGGGGTGGCACTGAAGCTTTCTTT. Its translation: CASSFGGGTEAFF. The chain combines TRBV11-3 with TRBJ1-1; D might be TRBD1 (5 bases). Germline-derived CDR1 and CDR2 are SGHNT and YENEEA. The germline V and J ends were trimmed by 3 bases and 4 bases, with 9 bases remaining between them. The CDR3 sequence is 13 residues long.

This clone was counted once. The chain carries TRBV21-1 and TRBJ1-2. TRBV21-1 is deemed a pseudogene. The CDR3 runs 14 residues. The CDR3 region is CASSKEGMDYGYTF. The CDR3 DNA sequence: TGTGCCAGCAGCAAAGAGGGAATGGACTATGGCTACACCTTC.

The CDR3 DNA is TGCGCCAGCAGCCAACACTACGAGCAGTACTTC. Protein product: CASSQHYEQYF. The V call is TRBV5-1, the J call TRBJ2-7; D remains unclear. Looked up from germline, CDR1 is SGHRS and CDR2 is YFSETQ. V was pared by 4 bases and J by 3 bases, with 5 bases between. This CDR3 is built from 11 residues.

The chain couples TRBV20-1 to TRBJ1-2; D gene uncertain. CDR1 is DFQATT, CDR2 SNEGSKA, per germline (reference sequence). The V end lost 6 bases, the J end lost 4 bases, and 15 bases lay between the germline ends. This CDR3 spans 13 amino acids. The CDR3 sequence is CSASPGPSYGYTF. The DNA of the CDR3 is TGCAGTGCCAGTCCCGGGCCGTCCTATGGCTACACCTTC.

J is TRBJ2-2 and V is TRBV7-9; possibly TRBD1 for D (6 bases). CDR1 and CDR2 (germline): SEHNR, FQNEAQ (reference sequence). This CDR3 has 13 residues. The germline V and J ends were trimmed by 5 bases and 6 bases, with 10 bases remaining between them. CDR3 DNA sequence: TGTGCCAGCAGCCTACAGGGAGCCGGGGAGCTGTTTTTT. Translated: CASSLQGAGELFF. The variable domain in full, completed from reference TRBV7-9 and TRBJ2-2, reads DTGVSQNPRHKITKRGQNVTFRCDPISEHNRLYWYRQTLGQGPEFLTYFQNEAQLEKSRLLSDRFSAERPKGSFSTLEIQRTEQGDSAMYLCASSLQGAGELFFGEGSRLTVL.

This chain connects TRBV11-2 to TRBJ2-3; TRBD2 agrees at 7 bases. J lost 1 base, V lost 4 bases, and 2 bases had no gene match. Germline CDR1 reads SGHAT; CDR2 reads FQNNGV. The CDR3 runs to 14 residues. The CDR3 nucleotides read TGTGCCAGCAGCTGGGGGAGGGGCACAGATACGCAGTATTTT. It codes for CASSWGRGTDTQYF.

This chain connects TRBV19 to TRBJ1-1; perhaps TRBD1 as D (5 bases). Germline V CDR1 and CDR2: LNHDA, SQIVND (reference sequence). Trimming shortened V by 9 bases and J by 2 bases, and 16 bases separated the two germline ends. This CDR3 is 14 amino acids long. In DNA form, the CDR3 reads TGTGCCAGCAGAAAGGCCCGGGACAACACTGAAGCTTTCTTT. This encodes CASRKARDNTEAFF.

This rearrangement joins TRBV12-2 to TRBJ2-3. TRBV12-2 is annotated as a pseudogene. The CDR3 length is 17 residues. In nucleotides, the CDR3 is TGTGCAAGTCGCGCCCCGGGGGAGGGGGCGCAGAGAGATACGCAGTATTTT. This translates into CASRAPGEGAQRDTQYF.

The chain carries TRBV7-9 and TRBJ1-2, with 9 bases aligning to TRBD1. The CDR3 is 15 residues long. J lost 4 bases, V lost 2 bases, and 5 bases had no gene match. Germline-derived CDR1 and CDR2 are SEHNR and FQNEAQ (reference sequence). The CDR3 sequence is CASSLLQGAAYGYTF. The CDR3 DNA reads TGTGCCAGCAGCTTATTACAGGGGGCTGCCTATGGCTACACCTTC.

The chain is built from TRBV28 and TRBJ2-7; D gene ambiguous. The CDR3 has 13 residues. Looked up from germline, CDR1 is MDHEN and CDR2 is SYDVKM. V lost 7 bases and J lost 0, with 10 bases in between. The CDR3 protein is CASTLAGSYEQYF. The CDR3 DNA is TGTGCCAGCACCTTGGCCGGCTCCTACGAGCAGTACTTC.

The V gene is TRBV14, the J gene TRBJ1-6; D is possibly TRBD1 (6 bases). V shed 4 bases and J shed 7 bases, with 17 bases lying between them. Germline loops: CDR1 SGHDN, CDR2 FVKESK. The CDR3 spans 16 residues. The CDR3 DNA reads as TGTGCCAGCAGCCGACTCGCAGGGGCGGGGAATTCACCCCTCCACTTT. The encoded protein is CASSRLAGAGNSPLHF.

The rearrangement joins TRBV19 to TRBJ2-7; TRBD2 matches at 7 bases. The germline CDR1 and CDR2 sequences are LNHDA and SQIVND (reference sequence). The CDR3 runs 16 residues. V shed 10 bases and J 0 bases; nucleotides not matched to a gene: 15. The CDR3 protein is CATGTIGRAGSYEQYF. Here the CDR3 DNA reads TGTGCCACCGGGACGATAGGGAGGGCGGGCTCCTACGAGCAGTACTTC.

There are a few counts of this clone. The gene calls are TRBV2 and TRBJ1-1, with D possibly TRBD1 on 5 matching bases. The CDR3 runs 13 residues. Germline V CDR1 and CDR2: SNHLY, FYNNEI. V was clipped by 3 bases and J by 4 bases, with 9 bases between them. CDR3 nucleotide sequence: TGTGCCAGCAGTGAGGAGACAGCCACTGAAGCTTTCTTT. Its translation is CASSEETATEAFF.

The rearrangement links TRBV4-1 to TRBJ1-3; possibly TRBD1 for D (5 bases). Germline V gene sequence: CDR1 MGHRA, CDR2 YSYEKL. This CDR3 has 16 residues. Trimming took 0 bases from V and 6 from J, leaving 15 bases between them. CDR3 sequence: CASSQDFGGVENTIYF. The CDR3 nucleotides are TGCGCCAGCAGCCAAGACTTCGGGGGGGTGGAAAACACCATATATTTT.